A selection of T cell receptor beta chains follows, all from one sample in a study of blood T cell repertoires in COVID-19. TCRdb's table, derived via immunoSEQ multiplex PCR, lists solely in-frame clones and lacks some. Of more than 70,000 clones in the sample, 65% to 90% are singletons; the top ten hold under 8.5%. Sequences were obtained from peripheral blood. The receptors stem from a man in his fifties or sixties with acute or convalescent COVID-19. The CDR3 runs from the conserved cysteine through the conserved F or W.

j_call	v_call	cdr3_aa
TRBJ2-7	TRBV5-6	CASSLFGQGVFEQYF
TRBJ2-1	TRBV2	CASRLLAGGPYEQFF
TRBJ2-1	TRBV14	CASSQGQGNYNEQFF
TRBJ2-4	TRBV30	CAWSVTGGQNIQYF
TRBJ2-1	TRBV20-1	CSASPMTSGINEQFF
TRBJ2-1	TRBV21-1	CASSMGTSGRVLSLKSSYNEQFF
TRBJ1-1	TRBV11-3	CASSSGGTEAFF
TRBJ2-3	TRBV5-1	CASSSGLAGYPSTDTQYF
TRBJ2-3	TRBV23-1	CASSQSAGEGLVPDTQYF
TRBJ1-2	TRBV19	CASTTSDRGGYTF
TRBJ1-2	TRBV29-1	CSVEVGAFGYTF
TRBJ2-1	TRBV5-4	CASSRTSGNMNEQFF
TRBJ2-1	TRBV19	CASRGGGSRSYNEQFF
TRBJ1-6	TRBV2	CASSTQQISDRYYNSPLHF
TRBJ2-1	TRBV21-1	CASTAGGSEQFF
TRBJ2-1	TRBV10-3	CASRTSGGNEQFF
TRBJ2-5	TRBV11-2	CASSLDGGARRETQYF
TRBJ2-7	TRBV9	CASSVAVLAYEQYF
TRBJ2-1	TRBV6-2/TRBV6-3	CASSRTSGNNEQFF
TRBJ2-3	TRBV25-1	CASSGAGPGGDTQYF
TRBJ1-1	TRBV30	CAWTWRGGTEAFF
TRBJ1-1	TRBV6-2/TRBV6-3	CASSLKSEAFF
TRBJ2-5	TRBV5-1	CASSLGPSGTGEETQYF
TRBJ2-2	TRBV3-1/TRBV3-2	CASSQDPGGWELFF
TRBJ1-6	TRBV19	CASSTTRTGNNSPLHF
TRBJ2-1	TRBV6-5	CASSYDEGGPLGQFF
TRBJ1-2	TRBV4-2	CASSHVSDGGYGYTF
TRBJ1-5	TRBV6-5	CASTRVLLANQPQHF
TRBJ1-2	TRBV13	CASSLEGGANYGYTF
TRBJ2-7	TRBV2	CASFRDTSSYEQYF
TRBJ2-7	TRBV6-4	CASTGTSGRGGNEQYF
TRBJ2-7	TRBV7-2	CASGPGQGIHEQYF
TRBJ1-2	TRBV6-2/TRBV6-3	CASSSTGNGYTF
TRBJ2-3	TRBV19	CASSIDVRGTEDTQYF
TRBJ2-7	TRBV29-1	CSARILGQGGEQYF
TRBJ2-7	TRBV12-3/TRBV12-4	CASRRSGGYEQYF
TRBJ1-2	TRBV28	CASSPLITRYTF
TRBJ2-7	TRBV2	CASSPLVSAGTYYEQYF
TRBJ1-2	TRBV29-1	CSVQEGGYGYTF
TRBJ1-2	TRBV7-2	CASSSRDRGYLGYTF
TRBJ2-5	TRBV2	CASRKGQVQETQYF